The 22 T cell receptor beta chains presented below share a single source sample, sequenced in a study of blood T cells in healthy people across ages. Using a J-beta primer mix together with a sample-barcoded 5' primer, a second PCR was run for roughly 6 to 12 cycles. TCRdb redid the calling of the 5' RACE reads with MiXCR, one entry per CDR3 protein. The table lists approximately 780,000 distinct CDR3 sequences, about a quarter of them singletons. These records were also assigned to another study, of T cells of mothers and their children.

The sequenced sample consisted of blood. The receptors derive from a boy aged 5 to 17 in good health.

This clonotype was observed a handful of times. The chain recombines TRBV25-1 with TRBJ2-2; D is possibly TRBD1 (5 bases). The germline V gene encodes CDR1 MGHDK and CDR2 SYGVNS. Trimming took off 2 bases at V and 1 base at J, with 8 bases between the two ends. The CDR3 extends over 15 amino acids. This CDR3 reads CASSENRRNTGELFF. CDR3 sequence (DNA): TGTGCCAGCAGTGAAAACAGGAGGAACACCGGGGAGCTGTTTTTT.

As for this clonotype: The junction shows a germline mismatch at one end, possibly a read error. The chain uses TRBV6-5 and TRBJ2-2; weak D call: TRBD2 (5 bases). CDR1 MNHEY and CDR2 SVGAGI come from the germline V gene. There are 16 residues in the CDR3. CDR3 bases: TGTGCCAGCAGTTACTCGAACCTCAGAGAGACCGGGGAGCTGTTCTTT. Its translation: CASSYSNLRETGELFF.

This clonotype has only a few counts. DNA for the CDR3: TGTGCCAGCAGTTTCGGGGGAGGGGAAGCTTTCTTT. This encodes CASSFGGGEAFF. V and J are TRBV28 and TRBJ1-1; D is perhaps TRBD1 (5 bases). The CDR3 spans 12 residues. CDR1 is MDHEN and CDR2 is SYDVKM in the germline V gene. The V end was cut by 3 bases, the J end by 8 bases, with 10 bases between. Full variable domain (remainder filled in from reference TRBV28 and TRBJ1-1): DVKVTQSSRYLVKRTGEKVFLECVQDMDHENMFWYRQDPGLGLRLIYFSYDVKMKEKGDIPEGYSVSREKKERFSLILESASTNQTSMYLCASSFGGGEAFFGQGTRLTVV.

CDR3 nucleotides: TGTGCCAGTAGTGCCTGGACAGGGACGGAAGGGTACGAGCAGTACTTC. It yields the protein CASSAWTGTEGYEQYF. V gene TRBV19 combines with J gene TRBJ2-7, with 8 bases that match TRBD1. In germline, CDR1 is LNHDA, CDR2 SQIVND (reference sequence). V dropped 5 bases and J dropped 4; count of bases not matched to a gene: 13. The CDR3 has 16 residues.

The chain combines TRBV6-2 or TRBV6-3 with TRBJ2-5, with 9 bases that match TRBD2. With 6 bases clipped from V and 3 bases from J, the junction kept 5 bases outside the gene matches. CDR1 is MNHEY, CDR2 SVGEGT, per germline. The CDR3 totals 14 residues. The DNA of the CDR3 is TGTGCCAGCAGGCTCTTAGCGGGGGAAGAGACCCAGTACTTC. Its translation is CASRLLAGEETQYF.

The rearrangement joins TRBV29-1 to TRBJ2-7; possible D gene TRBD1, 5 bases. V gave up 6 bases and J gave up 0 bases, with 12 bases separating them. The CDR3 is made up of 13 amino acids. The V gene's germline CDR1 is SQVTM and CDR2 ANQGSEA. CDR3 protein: CSVGKGVSYEQYF. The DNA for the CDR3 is TGCAGCGTAGGGAAAGGGGTCTCCTACGAGCAGTACTTC.

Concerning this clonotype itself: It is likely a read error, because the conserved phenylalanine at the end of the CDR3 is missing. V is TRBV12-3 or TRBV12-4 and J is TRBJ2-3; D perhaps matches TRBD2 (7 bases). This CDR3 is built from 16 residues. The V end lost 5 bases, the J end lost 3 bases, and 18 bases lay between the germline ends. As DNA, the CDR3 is TGTGCCAGCAGTGAGGAAGTAGGGGGGGTAACAGATACGCAGTATTCT. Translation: CASSEEVGGVTDTQYS.

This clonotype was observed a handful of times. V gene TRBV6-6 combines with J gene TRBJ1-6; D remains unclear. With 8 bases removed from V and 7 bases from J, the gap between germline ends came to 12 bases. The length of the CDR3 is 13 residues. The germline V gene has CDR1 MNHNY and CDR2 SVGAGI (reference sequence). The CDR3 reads CASHPRGNSPLHF. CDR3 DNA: TGTGCCAGCCACCCCCGGGGAAATTCACCCCTCCACTTT.

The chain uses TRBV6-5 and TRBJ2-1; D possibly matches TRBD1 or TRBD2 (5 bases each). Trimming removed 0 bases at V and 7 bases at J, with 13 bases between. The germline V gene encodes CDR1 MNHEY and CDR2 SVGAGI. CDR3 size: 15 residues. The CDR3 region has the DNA TGTGCCAGCAGTTACTCGGCAGGGACGGGGAATGAGCAGTTCTTC. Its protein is CASSYSAGTGNEQFF.

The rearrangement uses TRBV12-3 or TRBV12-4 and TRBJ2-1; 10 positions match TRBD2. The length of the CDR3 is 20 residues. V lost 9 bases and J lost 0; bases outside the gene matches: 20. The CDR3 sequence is CASVRGVRLAGVVSYNEQFF. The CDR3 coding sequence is TGTGCCAGTGTCCGGGGGGTTAGGCTAGCGGGGGTTGTCTCCTACAATGAGCAGTTCTTC.

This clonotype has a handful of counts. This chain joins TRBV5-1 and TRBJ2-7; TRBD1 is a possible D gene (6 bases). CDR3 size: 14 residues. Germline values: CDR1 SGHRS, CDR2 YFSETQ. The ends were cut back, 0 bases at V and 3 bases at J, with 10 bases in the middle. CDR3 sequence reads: CASSLGQAYYEQYF. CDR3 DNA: TGCGCCAGCAGCTTGGGACAGGCCTACTACGAGCAGTACTTC.

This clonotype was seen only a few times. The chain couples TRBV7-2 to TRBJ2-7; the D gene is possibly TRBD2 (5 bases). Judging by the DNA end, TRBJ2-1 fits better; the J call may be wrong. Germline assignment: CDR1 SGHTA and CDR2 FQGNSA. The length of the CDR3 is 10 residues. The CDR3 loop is CASRRDEQFF. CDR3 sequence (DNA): TGTGCCAGCAGGAGGGATGAGCAGTTCTTC.

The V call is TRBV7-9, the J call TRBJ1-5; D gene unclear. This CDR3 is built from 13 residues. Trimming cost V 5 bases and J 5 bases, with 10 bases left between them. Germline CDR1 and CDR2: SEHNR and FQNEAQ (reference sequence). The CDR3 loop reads CASSPSGYQPQHF. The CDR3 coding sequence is TGTGCCAGCAGCCCCTCGGGGTATCAGCCCCAGCATTTT.

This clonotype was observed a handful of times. The CDR3 region has the DNA TGCAGCGGCCAGGAAAGGACTAATGAAAAACTGTTTTTT. Residues: CSGQERTNEKLFF. This chain links TRBV29-1 with TRBJ1-4; D gene ambiguous. The CDR3 is 13 amino acids. Germline values: CDR1 SQVTM, CDR2 ANQGSEA. The ends were cut back, 7 bases at V and 2 bases at J, with 11 bases in the middle.

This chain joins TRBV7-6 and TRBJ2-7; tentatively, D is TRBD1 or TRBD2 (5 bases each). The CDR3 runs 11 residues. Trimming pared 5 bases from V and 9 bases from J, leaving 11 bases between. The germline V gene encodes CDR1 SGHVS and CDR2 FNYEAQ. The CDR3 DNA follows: TGTGCCAGCAGCCCGGGACGCGGGCAGTACTTC. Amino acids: CASSPGRGQYF.

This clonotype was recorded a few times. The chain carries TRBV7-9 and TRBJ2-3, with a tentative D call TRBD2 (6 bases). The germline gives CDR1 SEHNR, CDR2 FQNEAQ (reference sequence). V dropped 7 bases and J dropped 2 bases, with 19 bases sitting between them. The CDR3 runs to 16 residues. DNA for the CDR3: TGTGCCAGCACGCGGAGGGCAGCGGAGCTCACAGATACGCAGTATTTT. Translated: CASTRRAAELTDTQYF.

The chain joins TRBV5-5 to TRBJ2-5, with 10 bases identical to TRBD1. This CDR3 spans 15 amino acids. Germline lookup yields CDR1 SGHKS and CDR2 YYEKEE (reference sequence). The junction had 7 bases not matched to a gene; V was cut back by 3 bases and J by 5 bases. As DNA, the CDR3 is TGTGCCAGCAGCTCCGGGACAGGGGACTTGGAGACCCAGTACTTC. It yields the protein CASSSGTGDLETQYF.

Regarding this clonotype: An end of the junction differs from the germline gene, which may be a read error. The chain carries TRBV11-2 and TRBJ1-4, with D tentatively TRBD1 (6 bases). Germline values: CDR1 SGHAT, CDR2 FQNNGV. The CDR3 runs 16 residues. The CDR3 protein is CASGSHSGRGDEKLLF. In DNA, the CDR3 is TGTGCCAGCGGCTCCCATAGCGGCAGGGGAGACGAAAAACTGCTTTTT. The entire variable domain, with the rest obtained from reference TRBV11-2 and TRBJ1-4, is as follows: EAGVAQSPRYKIIEKRQSVAFWCNPISGHATLYWYQQILGQGPKLLIQFQNNGVVDDSQLPKDRFSAERLKGVDSTLKIQPAKLEDSAVYLCASGSHSGRGDEKLLFGSGTQLSVL.

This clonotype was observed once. CDR3 DNA sequence: TGCGCCAGCAGTCAATCGGGGGTGGGCGGGAACACTGAAGCTTTCTTT. Its protein product is CASSQSGVGGNTEAFF. The chain carries TRBV23-1 and TRBJ1-1; D possibly corresponds to TRBD1 (5 bases). TRBV23-1 is designated an ORF whose function remains uncertain. CDR3 size: 16 residues. The V and J ends lost 0 bases and 1 base respectively, with 12 bases between them.

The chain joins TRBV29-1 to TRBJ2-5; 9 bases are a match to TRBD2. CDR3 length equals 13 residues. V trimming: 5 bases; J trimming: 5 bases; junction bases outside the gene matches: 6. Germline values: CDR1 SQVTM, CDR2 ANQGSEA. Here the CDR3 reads CSVPGTSWETQYF. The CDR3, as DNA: TGCAGCGTTCCCGGGACTAGCTGGGAGACCCAGTACTTC.

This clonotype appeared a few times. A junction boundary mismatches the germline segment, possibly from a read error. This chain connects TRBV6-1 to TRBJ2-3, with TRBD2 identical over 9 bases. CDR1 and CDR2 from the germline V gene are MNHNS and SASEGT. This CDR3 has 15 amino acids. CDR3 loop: CASSEASAGGDTQYF. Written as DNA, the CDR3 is TGCGCCAGCAGTGAAGCGTCGGCGGGAGGGGATACGCAGTATTTT.

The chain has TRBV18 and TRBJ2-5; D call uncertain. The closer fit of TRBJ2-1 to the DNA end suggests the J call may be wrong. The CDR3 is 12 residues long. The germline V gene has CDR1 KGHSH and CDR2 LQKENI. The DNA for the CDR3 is TGTGCCAGCTCACCACCGAAGAATGAGCAGTTCTTC. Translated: CASSPPKNEQFF.